This TCR beta chain was recorded in a study of T cells in Graves' hyperthyroidism and ophthalmopathy. The CDR3 contains 15 residues. V dropped 0 bases and J dropped 3; count of bases not matched to a gene: 4. The germline CDR1 and CDR2 sequences are SGHNT and YYREEE (reference sequence). The TCR beta CDR3 regions underwent amplification using RNA transcripts as the source. Primed by the HTBI set, a first-round RT-PCR was run on the TCR CDR3. TCRdb re-derived calls from the multiplex PCR reads in MiXCR, one entry per CDR3 protein. The profile shows 450,000 to 600,000 distinct CDR3 sequences, approximately 15% of them singletons. Among the patients, aged 18 to 65, hyperthyroidism was newly diagnosed and had lasted under 2 months. Diagnoses were established using clinical symptoms, serum thyroxine and TRAb, thyroid ultrasound and orbital computed tomography.

Sequencing used blood. The chain uses TRBV5-4 and TRBJ2-5; the match to TRBD1 covers 8 bases. The clonotype was recovered from a woman between 35 and 50 years old with Graves' hyperthyroidism. The CDR3 DNA follows: TGTGCCAGCAGCTTGGATTTACAGGGGGAAGAGACCCAGTACTTC. It codes for CASSLDLQGEETQYF. Together with reference TRBV5-4 and TRBJ2-5, the CDR3 gives the full variable domain: ETGVTQSPTHLIKTRGQQVTLRCSSQSGHNTVSWYQQALGQGPQFIFQYYREEENGRGNFPPRFSGLQFPNYSSELNVNALELDDSALYLCASSLDLQGEETQYFGPGTRLLVL.